This TCR beta chain originates from a study of control samples from healthy donors and cancer patients. Profiled with immunoSEQ multiplex PCR; TCRdb holds only in-frame clones, not every one. The sample consists of about 110,000 clones, roughly 88% of them appearing once. Sequencing was performed on PBMCs. The clonotype originates from a woman aged 60 to 75 with lung cancer.

CDR3 amino acids: CASSFGQGLPGNTIYF. CDR3 DNA: TGTGCCAGCAGTTTTGGACAGGGGCTCCCTGGAAACACCATATATTTT. This chain connects TRBV6-5 to TRBJ1-3; 9 nucleotides agree with TRBD1. Germline CDR1 reads MNHEY; CDR2 reads SVGAGI. The junction had 6 bases not matched to a gene; V was cut back by 4 bases and J by 2 bases. The CDR3 has 16 amino acids.